The T cell receptor (beta chain) under discussion was sequenced for a study of cytomegalovirus exposure and HLA in healthy donors. Method: immunoSEQ multiplex PCR; TCRdb's copy keeps in-frame clones and lacks some. The repertoire holds some 140,000 clones, with approximately 87% as singletons. CDR1 and CDR2 from the germline V gene are SGHRS and YFSETQ. The CDR3 is 16 amino acids. V lost 4 bases to trimming and J lost 0 bases, with 15 bases between them. The J gene is TRBJ2-3, the V gene TRBV5-1, with unresolved D. Sequencing was performed on PBMCs. The origin of this receptor is a man younger than 35 in good health and CMV-seronegative. The CDR3 bases are TGCGCCAGCAGCCTGAACATGCTCGCTAGCACAGATACGCAGTATTTT. Translation: CASSLNMLASTDTQYF.